The entry below gives a single T cell receptor (beta chain) sequence along with its context. What it binds is not known. Trimming took 0 bases from V and 7 from J, leaving 1 base between them. The CDR3 has 12 amino acids. Per the germline V gene, CDR1 is LNHNV and CDR2 is YYDKDF (reference sequence). The record originates from a study of blood T cells in healthy people across ages. Study results and limitations: Higher diversity and more naive CD4+ cells were features of long-lived donors, compared to aged donors.

Isolation per sample recovered at least 7 million PBMCs. The second PCR ran roughly 7 to 12 cycles with a sample-barcoded 5' primer and J-beta primers. With 12 random nucleotides, a template-switch adaptor tagged each individual cDNA molecule. Using its own MiXCR run on the 5' RACE reads, TCRdb lists one record per CDR3 protein. The data show fewer than 950,000 distinct CDR3 sequences, roughly 50% seen once. The sequencing sample was made of blood. The TCR sequence derives from an elderly man in good health. The rearrangement joins TRBV15 to TRBJ1-6; unclear D gene. CDR3 nucleotide sequence: TGTGCCACCAGCAGAGACAATTCACCCCTCCACTTT. Protein product: CATSRDNSPLHF.